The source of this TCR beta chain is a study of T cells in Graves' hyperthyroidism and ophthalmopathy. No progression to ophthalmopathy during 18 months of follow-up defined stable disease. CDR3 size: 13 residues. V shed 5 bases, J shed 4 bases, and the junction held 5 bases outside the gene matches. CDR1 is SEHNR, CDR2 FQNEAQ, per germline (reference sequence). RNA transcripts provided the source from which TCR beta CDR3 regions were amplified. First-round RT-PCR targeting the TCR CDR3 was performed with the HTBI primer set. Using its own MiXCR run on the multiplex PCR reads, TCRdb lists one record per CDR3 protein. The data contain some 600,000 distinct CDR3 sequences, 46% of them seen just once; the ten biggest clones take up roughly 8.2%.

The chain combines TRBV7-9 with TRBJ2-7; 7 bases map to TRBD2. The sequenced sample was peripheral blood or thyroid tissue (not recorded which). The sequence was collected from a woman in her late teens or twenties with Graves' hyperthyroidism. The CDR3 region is CASSHGSGYEQYF. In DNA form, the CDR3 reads TGTGCCAGCAGCCACGGTAGCGGGTACGAGCAGTACTTC.